The 30 T cell receptor beta chains below were found in one sample sequenced in a study of Graves' ophthalmopathy and Graves' hyperthyroidism. Beta-chain TCR CDR3 regions were amplified from RNA transcripts. First-round RT-PCR employed HTBI primers, with a second-round multiplex PCR after it. TCRdb processed the multiplex PCR reads anew with MiXCR; each CDR3 protein has one entry. Of over 650,000 distinct CDR3 sequences listed, 35% to 50% were seen once; the top ten hold more than 2.5%. The sequenced material came from peripheral blood. These receptors were collected from an adult man with Graves' ophthalmopathy.

This clonotype was found many times. The genes are TRBV24-1 and TRBJ1-5; D is unclear. Germline V gives CDR1 KGHDR, CDR2 SFDVKD. CDR3 length: 14 residues. V was cut by 4 bases and J by 3 bases, with 9 bases left in between. Here the CDR3 reads CATSEHSTNQPQHF. The CDR3 DNA reads TGTGCCACCAGTGAGCACTCCACCAATCAGCCCCAGCATTTT.

This clonotype has a count of ten or more. V is TRBV5-8 and J is TRBJ1-1; 9 bases are shared with TRBD1. The trim removed 4 bases at V and 1 base at J, leaving 2 bases unmatched. This CDR3 has 14 amino acids. The germline V gene has CDR1 SGHTS and CDR2 YDEGEE. The CDR3: CASSGDRANTEAFF. CDR3 nucleotide sequence: TGTGCCAGCAGCGGGGACAGGGCGAACACTGAAGCTTTCTTT.

The rearrangement links TRBV6-6 to TRBJ1-4; D uncertain. The V end lost 6 bases, the J end lost 7 bases, and 15 bases lay between the germline ends. The CDR3 spans 14 residues. CDR1 and CDR2 from the germline V gene are MNHNY and SVGAGI (reference sequence). This CDR3 is CASSPDRGGEKLFF. The CDR3 nucleotides read TGTGCCAGCAGCCCGGACCGGGGTGGTGAAAAACTGTTTTTT.

The chain has TRBV20-1 and TRBJ2-2; TRBD2 aligns across 13 bases. V dropped 2 bases and J dropped 8; count of bases not matched to a gene: 2. There are 14 residues in the CDR3. In germline, CDR1 is DFQATT, CDR2 SNEGSKA (reference sequence). For the CDR3, the DNA is TGCAGTGCTAGAAGGGGACTAGCGGGAGGGGAGCTGTTTTTT. Residues: CSARRGLAGGELFF.

In its sample, this clonotype was seen many times. The chain carries TRBV11-2 and TRBJ1-3; D not resolved. Germline loops: CDR1 SGHAT, CDR2 FQNNGV. There are 15 residues in the CDR3. The V end was cut by 3 bases, the J end by 8 bases, with 17 bases between. CDR3 sequence reads: CASSLRVARYHTIYF. CDR3 in DNA: TGTGCCAGCAGCTTGCGGGTTGCGCGTTATCACACCATATATTTT.

The chain has TRBV2 and TRBJ2-7, with a weak D call TRBD2 (5 bases). The CDR3 spans 14 residues. Germline V gene data show CDR1 as SNHLY and CDR2 as FYNNEI. V was shortened by 8 bases and J by 7 bases, with 21 bases between the two germline ends. CDR3 coding DNA: TGTGCCAGCCGAACAACTAGGTTAAGCAAGGAGCAGTACTTC. This gives the protein CASRTTRLSKEQYF.

This clonotype was counted at least ten times. The chain recombines TRBV7-2 with TRBJ2-7, with 13 bases identical to TRBD2. CDR3 length: 14 amino acids. Trimming took 4 bases from V and 7 from J; bases not matched to a gene: 4. Germline lookup yields CDR1 SGHTA and CDR2 FQGNSA. In nucleotides, the CDR3 is TGTGCCAGCAGCTCGACTAGCGGGGGGACAGAGCAGTACTTC. Amino acids: CASSSTSGGTEQYF.

This clonotype was detected many times. The chain joins TRBV12-3 or TRBV12-4 to TRBJ1-1; tentatively, D is TRBD1 (6 bases). This CDR3 has 14 amino acids. V was clipped by 3 bases and J by 6 bases, with 14 bases between them. The CDR3 sequence is CASSLRDTWAEAFF. Here the CDR3 DNA reads TGTGCCAGCAGTTTGAGGGACACATGGGCTGAAGCTTTCTTT.

This clonotype was counted between two and nine times. The V and J genes are TRBV12-3 or TRBV12-4 and TRBJ2-2; a weak D match, TRBD1 (6 bases). The CDR3 consists of 15 residues. V lost 6 bases and J 2 bases, leaving 13 bases between the germline ends. The CDR3 nucleotides are TGTGCCAGCAGAACCGGGACAACTAACACCGGGGAGCTGTTTTTT. Protein product: CASRTGTTNTGELFF.

The genes are TRBV25-1 and TRBJ2-7, with 9 nucleotides matching TRBD1. The germline gives CDR1 MGHDK, CDR2 SYGVNS. The J segment lost 4 bases and the V segment lost 3 bases, leaving 4 bases of the junction unmatched. The length of the CDR3 is 14 residues. DNA for the CDR3: TGTGCCAGCAGTGATGGACAGGGGCCATACGAGCAGTACTTC. This gives the protein CASSDGQGPYEQYF.

This clonotype was counted between two and nine times. As DNA, the CDR3 is TGCAGTGCTATCCCGCCAGCCATCCCCGAGACCCAGTACTTC. Translating gives CSAIPPAIPETQYF. The chain combines TRBV20-1 with TRBJ2-5; D unresolved. Deletions cut 4 bases from V and 5 bases from J, with 17 bases between. CDR1 and CDR2 from the germline V gene are DFQATT and SNEGSKA (reference sequence). The CDR3 is 14 residues long.

At least ten counts were recorded for this clonotype. The chain couples TRBV6-5 to TRBJ1-5, with TRBD1 matching 8 bases. V shed 5 bases, J shed 11 bases, and the junction held 11 bases outside the gene matches. This CDR3 region has 14 residues. Germline V gene lookup returns CDR1 MNHEY and CDR2 SVGAGI. CDR3 region: CASSEDRVPLSQHF. The CDR3 region has the DNA TGTGCCAGCAGTGAGGACAGGGTTCCGCTTTCCCAGCATTTT.

In this sample, this clonotype turned up a few times. The V and J genes are TRBV30 and TRBJ2-6; D is undetermined. Deletions cut 3 bases from V and 0 bases from J, with 0 bases between. Germline V gene sequence: CDR1 GTSNPN, CDR2 SVGIG (reference sequence). The CDR3 runs to 12 residues. CDR3 sequence reads: CAWSSGANVLTF. CDR3 sequence (DNA): TGTGCCTGGAGCTCTGGGGCCAACGTCCTGACTTTC.

This clonotype was counted many times. The CDR3 DNA sequence: TGTGCCAGCAGCCCAGTGGCGGGAGCAACTAATGAAAAACTGTTTTTT. It specifies CASSPVAGATNEKLFF. The V gene is TRBV7-9, the J gene TRBJ1-4; unclear D gene. The CDR3 totals 16 residues. CDR1 and CDR2 from the germline V gene are SEHNR and FQNEAQ (reference sequence). Trimming stripped 5 bases from V and 0 bases from J, with 13 bases between.

This chain connects TRBV11-2 to TRBJ2-7; D gene ambiguous. The DNA end is more similar to TRBJ2-1, so the J call may be wrong. Germline assignment: CDR1 SGHAT and CDR2 FQNNGV. This CDR3 is built from 13 residues. CDR3 bases: TGTGCCAGCAGCCTACGTGGAGACAATGAGCAGTTCTTC. Protein product: CASSLRGDNEQFF.

The CDR3 DNA is TGTGCCATCAGGATACAGGGGAACAATCAGCCCCAGCATTTT. Amino acid sequence: CAIRIQGNNQPQHF. V is TRBV10-3 and J is TRBJ1-5; 7 nucleotides line up with TRBD1. The CDR3 covers 14 residues. Looked up from germline, CDR1 is ENHRY and CDR2 is SYGVKD. The junction had 5 bases not matched to a gene; V was cut back by 6 bases and J by 3 bases.

The V call is TRBV12-3 or TRBV12-4, the J call TRBJ1-4; D perhaps matches TRBD1 (6 bases). V was pared by 7 bases and J by 7 bases, with 19 bases between. The CDR3 spans 15 residues. The CDR3 DNA reads TGTGCCAGCACCACCTCACAGGGCCGATTTGAAAAACTGTTTTTT. Translated, it gives CASTTSQGRFEKLFF.

This clonotype was detected ten times or more. This chain connects TRBV7-3 to TRBJ1-1; a possible D gene is TRBD1 (5 bases). Trimming removed 2 bases at V and 3 bases at J, with 13 bases between. The germline CDR1 and CDR2 sequences are SGHTA and FQGTGA. The CDR3 runs 15 residues. In nucleotides, the CDR3 is TGTGCCAGCAGCTTAGCCGCTTCGGGGGACACTGAAGCTTTCTTT. Residues: CASSLAASGDTEAFF.

This clonotype was counted a single time. The chain joins TRBV19 to TRBJ2-7, with a tentative D call TRBD2 (7 bases). Germline values: CDR1 LNHDA, CDR2 SQIVND (reference sequence). V was shortened by 10 bases and J by 4 bases, with 20 bases between the two germline ends. CDR3 length: 14 residues. CDR3 region: CATATGGGGYEQYF. CDR3 DNA: TGTGCCACTGCGACCGGGGGAGGGGGATACGAGCAGTACTTC.

About this clonotype: A read error may account for a junction end that differs from germline. V usage is TRBV12-3 or TRBV12-4 and J usage is TRBJ2-5; TRBD2 matches at 7 bases. This CDR3 region has 13 residues. CDR3 in DNA: TGTGCCAGCAGTTTCGGCGGGAGAGAGACCCGGTACTTC. Translated: CASSFGGRETRYF.

Many counts were recorded for this clonotype. The chain employs TRBV2 and TRBJ1-5, with 7 bases lining up with TRBD1. In germline, CDR1 is SNHLY, CDR2 FYNNEI. Unmatched junction bases numbered 2, after V lost 6 bases and J lost 0 bases. The CDR3 loop spans 14 amino acids. The CDR3 bases are TGTGCCAGCAGAGGGACAGCTAGCAATCAGCCCCAGCATTTT. Its protein is CASRGTASNQPQHF.

This clonotype occurred a few times. One end of the junction fails to match germline, which may point to a read error. V gene TRBV10-3 combines with J gene TRBJ1-1; 7 bases align to TRBD1. The CDR3 length is 15 residues. Germline V gene sequence: CDR1 ENHRY, CDR2 SYGVKD. CDR3 nucleotide sequence: TGTGCCAGCAGTTACATTCGAGACAGGGACTCGAGGGCTTTCTTT. Residues: CASSYIRDRDSRAFF.

This clonotype was seen more than once but under ten times. V usage is TRBV10-3 and J usage is TRBJ2-7, with 9 bases that match TRBD1. J was trimmed by 4 bases and V by 3 bases; bases with no gene match: 10. This CDR3 spans 16 amino acids. Looked up from germline, CDR1 is ENHRY and CDR2 is SYGVKD. The DNA for the CDR3 is TGTGCCATCAGTGACTCCTCCGGGACAGGGACGTACGAGCAGTACTTC. Translated, it gives CAISDSSGTGTYEQYF.

This clonotype was counted ten times or more. This sequence joins TRBV5-8 and TRBJ2-5, with no clear D. V was cut by 4 bases and J by 1 base, with 14 bases left in between. The CDR3 has 15 amino acids. Germline CDR1 reads SGHTS; CDR2 reads YDEGEE. The CDR3 here is CASSPNVASQETQYF. The CDR3 DNA follows: TGTGCCAGCAGCCCCAACGTCGCATCCCAAGAGACCCAGTACTTC.

The chain couples TRBV7-3 to TRBJ2-2, with a possible D match to TRBD2 (6 bases). V lost 4 bases, J lost 0 bases, and 12 bases lay in between. This CDR3 contains 16 residues. Germline CDR1 and CDR2: SGHTA and FQGTGA. The CDR3 sequence is CASSSSSATNTGELFF. CDR3 DNA: TGTGCCAGCAGCTCCTCTAGCGCCACGAACACCGGGGAGCTGTTTTTT.

The chain has TRBV5-4 and TRBJ2-5, with 8 bases aligning to TRBD2. This CDR3 has 14 amino acids. V lost 5 bases, J lost 0 bases, and 3 bases stayed unmatched. Per germline, CDR1 SGHNT and CDR2 YYREEE (reference sequence). The chain's CDR3 is CASSSTSDQETQYF. In DNA, the CDR3 is TGTGCCAGCAGTTCGACTAGCGACCAAGAGACCCAGTACTTC.

This clonotype occurred once. CDR3 nucleotides: TGTGCCGTTGGACCCTCGGGACCAGAGACTGGCTACACCTTC. Residues: CAVGPSGPETGYTF. V and J are TRBV10-3 and TRBJ1-2, with D possibly TRBD1 on 5 matching bases. This CDR3 has 14 amino acids. Germline V gives CDR1 ENHRY, CDR2 SYGVKD. V lost 11 bases and J 7 bases, leaving 23 bases between the germline ends.

This clonotype has at least ten counts. One base away lies a much larger clone, so this may be a sequencing read error. This sequence joins TRBV10-3 and TRBJ1-6; no clear D gene. Trimming stripped 10 bases from V and 5 bases from J, with 9 bases between. Germline V lookup: CDR1 ENHRY, CDR2 SYGVKD. The CDR3 contains 12 residues. The CDR3 sequence is CASRSDNSPLHF. In DNA, the CDR3 is TGTGCCAGCAGGTCGGATAATTCACCCCTCCACTTT.

The chain uses TRBV7-2 and TRBJ2-7, with D maybe TRBD2 (6 bases). Germline CDR1 is SGHTA and CDR2 is FQGNSA. The CDR3 is 15 residues long. Trimming removed 5 bases at V and 2 bases at J, with 16 bases between. Here the CDR3 reads CTSSPPRLGPYEQYF. CDR3 DNA sequence: TGTACCAGCAGCCCCCCGCGACTAGGCCCCTACGAGCAGTACTTC.

V and J are TRBV9 and TRBJ2-7; D ambiguous. Germline lookup yields CDR1 SGDLS and CDR2 YYNGEE. The germline V and J ends were trimmed by 0 bases and 6 bases, with 10 bases remaining between them. The CDR3 is 13 residues long. CDR3 in amino acids: CASSVGVYGEQYF. In nucleotides, the CDR3 is TGTGCCAGCAGCGTAGGGGTATATGGCGAGCAGTACTTC.